The 23 T cell receptor beta chains given below trace back to one sample, sequenced in a study of Ad26.COV2.S vaccination and SARS-CoV-2 variants. Data came from immunoSEQ multiplex PCR; TCRdb stores just in-frame clones and leaves some out. The sample shows approximately 360,000 clones, 80% to 90% of them seen only once. Sample treatment: roughly 20 received Ad26.COV2.S at low or high dose, single or two shots; roughly five received placebo; per-sample allocation not given. Vaccine and placebo recipients were sampled on day 63 after the first injection. The source was peripheral blood, collected in a trial of Ad26.COV2.S vaccine versus placebo. These receptors all stem from a person between 18 and 65 years old who received the Ad26.COV2.S COVID-19 vaccine or a placebo.

This clone was observed a few times. The chain is built from TRBV4-1 and TRBJ2-7; D may be TRBD2 (6 bases). Germline lookup yields CDR1 MGHRA and CDR2 YSYEKL. The CDR3 is 13 residues long. V lost 1 base, J lost 7 bases, and 11 bases lay in between. The CDR3 region is CASSQAEGREQYF. CDR3 sequence (DNA): TGCGCCAGCAGCCAAGCGGAGGGGCGGGAGCAGTACTTC.

The genes are TRBV7-2 and TRBJ2-1; 11 bases map to TRBD2. The V gene's germline CDR1 is SGHTA and CDR2 FQGNSA. The CDR3 is 15 amino acids. The J segment lost 15 bases and the V segment lost 4 bases, leaving 14 bases of the junction unmatched. For the CDR3, the DNA is TGTGCCAGCAGCTACCACCCGGGACTAGCGGAGGGTATGTTCTTC. Its protein is CASSYHPGLAEGMFF.

This clone has only one observation. The chain employs TRBV7-3 and TRBJ2-1; TRBD2 is a possible D gene (6 bases). This CDR3 has 16 residues. Trimming stripped 5 bases from V and 2 bases from J, with 16 bases between. The germline V gene encodes CDR1 SGHTA and CDR2 FQGTGA. The CDR3 nucleotides read TGTGCCAGCAGCCCCCGAGCGCGGGGAACCTACAATGAGCAGTTCTTC. Residues: CASSPRARGTYNEQFF.

V usage is TRBV6-4 and J usage is TRBJ1-1, with D unclear. The CDR3 spans 13 residues. The V end was cut by 9 bases, the J end by 1 base, with 12 bases between. Germline lookup yields CDR1 MRHNA and CDR2 SNTAGT. The CDR3 coding sequence is TGTGCCAGTCGATTAACAGAGAACACTGAAGCTTTCTTT. Translating it yields CASRLTENTEAFF.

This clone was found a few times. This rearrangement joins TRBV12-5 to TRBJ1-1; no definite D call. Germline loops: CDR1 LGHNT, CDR2 FRNRAP. The CDR3 is 14 amino acids. Trimming took off 2 bases at V and 4 bases at J, with 11 bases between the two ends. CDR3 bases: TGTGCTAGTGGTTTGCCAGGCCGTAGCACTGAAGCTTTCTTT. It yields the protein CASGLPGRSTEAFF.

This sequence joins TRBV5-4 and TRBJ2-1; 9 bases line up with TRBD2. The CDR3 runs to 15 residues. V lost 2 bases to trimming and J lost 4 bases; unmatched junction nucleotides: 4. The germline V gene encodes CDR1 SGHNT and CDR2 YYREEE (reference sequence). CDR3 protein: CASSFKLAGYNEQFF. CDR3 bases: TGTGCCAGCAGCTTTAAGCTAGCGGGGTACAATGAGCAGTTCTTC. Looking up the rest from reference TRBV5-4 and TRBJ2-1 gives the full variable domain: ETGVTQSPTHLIKTRGQQVTLRCSSQSGHNTVSWYQQALGQGPQFIFQYYREEENGRGNFPPRFSGLQFPNYSSELNVNALELDDSALYLCASSFKLAGYNEQFFGPGTRLTVL.

V and J are TRBV6-5 and TRBJ1-4; 7 nucleotides agree with TRBD1. CDR1 and CDR2 (germline): MNHEY, SVGAGI. J lost 8 bases, V lost 9 bases, and 9 bases had no gene match. The CDR3 sequence is 13 residues long. The CDR3 region has the DNA TGTGCCAGTTCTCCAGGGACAGCAGAAAAACTGTTTTTT. Its protein is CASSPGTAEKLFF.

The count of this clone is one. This chain uses TRBV9 with TRBJ1-1, with 7 bases matching TRBD1. The CDR3 is made up of 14 amino acids. Trimming took 0 bases from V and 4 from J; bases not matched to a gene: 3. From germline, CDR1 is SGDLS and CDR2 YYNGEE. The CDR3 here is CASSVAPGGTEAFF. CDR3 nucleotides: TGTGCCAGCAGCGTAGCGCCAGGGGGCACTGAAGCTTTCTTT.

A word on this clone: Other DNA sequences of this sample code for an identical CDR3. The V gene is TRBV27, the J gene TRBJ1-3; D is unclear. Trimming removed 4 bases from V and 1 base from J, with 5 bases in between. CDR1 and CDR2 (germline): MNHEY, SMNVEV (reference sequence). The CDR3 is made up of 13 amino acids. CDR3 sequence reads: CASSSGSGNTIYF. CDR3 in DNA: TGTGCCAGCAGTTCGGGATCTGGAAACACCATATATTTT.

This chain joins TRBV6-2 or TRBV6-3 and TRBJ1-2; a possible D gene is TRBD1 (5 bases). CDR1 MNHEY and CDR2 SVGEGT come from the germline V gene. Trimming cost V 5 bases and J 2 bases, with 9 bases left between them. The CDR3 sequence is 13 residues long. Here the CDR3 DNA reads TGTGCCAGCAGTCCGACAGTAAACTATGGCTACACCTTC. It codes for CASSPTVNYGYTF.

The genes are TRBV12-5 and TRBJ2-3; maybe TRBD1 (6 bases). Germline V gives CDR1 LGHNT, CDR2 FRNRAP. This CDR3 comprises 12 residues. V gave up 6 bases and J gave up 6 bases, with 10 bases separating them. The CDR3 DNA sequence: TGTGCTAGTGGGTTCACAGGGGATACGCAGTATTTT. It specifies CASGFTGDTQYF.

A few counts support this clone. The chain couples TRBV11-2 to TRBJ2-1; D remains ambiguous. Trimming cost V 3 bases and J 3 bases, with 12 bases left between them. Germline CDR1 reads SGHAT; CDR2 reads FQNNGV. The CDR3 runs to 15 residues. Written as DNA, the CDR3 is TGTGCCAGCAGCTTTTCGTCCTTCCGCTACAATGAGCAGTTCTTC. Its translation is CASSFSSFRYNEQFF.

The chain has TRBV24-1 and TRBJ1-2, with 7 bases fitting TRBD1. This CDR3 is built from 15 residues. Germline lookup yields CDR1 KGHDR and CDR2 SFDVKD. The ends lost 9 bases at V and 4 bases at J; junction bases unmatched: 13. CDR3 sequence (DNA): TGTGCCACCTTCTATCAAAGGGACAGAGCCTATGGCTACACCTTC. Protein: CATFYQRDRAYGYTF.

V and J are TRBV5-1 and TRBJ1-5; a possible D gene is TRBD1 (5 bases). V was clipped by 0 bases and J by 0 bases, with 7 bases between them. CDR3 length: 15 amino acids. The V gene's germline CDR1 is SGHRS and CDR2 YFSETQ. The CDR3 loop reads CASSLEGRSNQPQHF. The CDR3 nucleotides read TGCGCCAGCAGCTTGGAGGGACGTAGCAATCAGCCCCAGCATTTT. Looking up the rest from reference TRBV5-1 and TRBJ1-5 gives the full variable domain: KAGVTQTPRYLIKTRGQQVTLSCSPISGHRSVSWYQQTPGQGLQFLFEYFSETQRNKGNFPGRFSGRQFSNSRSEMNVSTLELGDSALYLCASSLEGRSNQPQHFGDGTRLSIL.

The chain carries TRBV5-6 and TRBJ2-5; weak D call: TRBD1 (5 bases). Germline loops: CDR1 SGHDT, CDR2 YYEEEE. The CDR3 runs to 13 residues. Trimming stripped 4 bases from V and 7 bases from J, with 14 bases between. The CDR3 bases are TGTGCCAGCAGCCTCCAAACCCAGGGGACCCAGTACTTC. It specifies CASSLQTQGTQYF.

The chain uses TRBV12-5 and TRBJ1-5, with D perhaps TRBD1 (5 bases). Germline lookup yields CDR1 LGHNT and CDR2 FRNRAP. The CDR3 sequence is 14 residues long. Deletions cut 1 base from V and 11 bases from J, with 15 bases between. The CDR3 region is CASGLGDSGGTQHF. CDR3 bases: TGTGCTAGTGGTTTGGGCGACAGCGGTGGGACCCAGCATTTT.

The gene calls are TRBV10-2 and TRBJ1-1, with D possibly matching TRBD1 (5 bases). V gave up 8 bases and J gave up 0 bases, with 10 bases separating them. The CDR3 spans 13 residues. Germline V gives CDR1 WSHSY, CDR2 SAAADI. This chain's CDR3 is CASRGTVNTEAFF. In DNA form, the CDR3 reads TGCGCCAGCCGTGGGACGGTGAACACTGAAGCTTTCTTT.

Only a few counts were recorded for this clone. This rearrangement joins TRBV5-4 to TRBJ2-2; the match to TRBD2 covers 10 bases. In germline, CDR1 is SGHNT, CDR2 YYREEE (reference sequence). The CDR3 sequence is 14 residues long. The junction had 5 bases not matched to a gene; V was cut back by 7 bases and J by 5 bases. CDR3 sequence (DNA): TGTGCCAGCGGAGGACTAGCGGATACCGGGGAGCTGTTTTTT. It yields the protein CASGGLADTGELFF.

J is TRBJ1-1 and V is TRBV29-1; D not certain. The germline CDR1 and CDR2 sequences are SQVTM and ANQGSEA. Trimming shortened V by 5 bases and J by 0 bases, and 10 bases separated the two germline ends. The CDR3 has 13 residues. The CDR3 DNA reads TGCAGCGTTCGCGGACTGTTGAACACTGAAGCTTTCTTT. Amino acid sequence: CSVRGLLNTEAFF. Supplemented by reference TRBV29-1 and TRBJ1-1, the full variable domain reads SAVISQKPSRDICQRGTSLTIQCQVDSQVTMMFWYRQQPGQSLTLIATANQGSEATYESGFVIDKFPISRPNLTFSTLTVSNMSPEDSSIYLCSVRGLLNTEAFFGQGTRLTVV.

The J gene is TRBJ2-7, the V gene TRBV4-3; D gene ambiguous. V was clipped by 0 bases and J by 7 bases, with 10 bases between them. CDR1 is LGHNA and CDR2 is YSLEER in the germline V gene. The CDR3 has 13 amino acids. The CDR3 is CASSQDSGREQYF. CDR3 in DNA: TGCGCCAGCAGCCAAGATTCGGGTAGGGAGCAGTACTTC.

The genes are TRBV6-2 or TRBV6-3 and TRBJ1-2; 8 nucleotides align to TRBD1. Germline CDR1 reads MNHEY; CDR2 reads SVGEGT. Losses at the gene ends were 2 bases for V and 7 bases for J; bases not matched to a gene: 6. CDR3 size: 14 residues. The CDR3 sequence is CASSYLGQGPGYTF. The DNA of the CDR3 is TGTGCCAGCAGTTACCTAGGACAGGGACCTGGCTACACCTTC.

The chain carries TRBV5-1 and TRBJ2-7; 10 positions agree with TRBD2. This CDR3 region has 17 residues. Trimming cost V 3 bases and J 4 bases; bases outside gene matches: 13. The germline V gene has CDR1 SGHRS and CDR2 YFSETQ. CDR3: CASSSTAGGDLRYEQYF. The CDR3 bases are TGCGCCAGCAGCTCCACAGCGGGGGGGGACCTCAGGTACGAGCAGTACTTC.

The rearrangement links TRBV9 to TRBJ1-2; D may be TRBD1 (5 bases). V lost 0 bases and J lost 0, with 15 bases in between. Per germline, CDR1 SGDLS and CDR2 YYNGEE. This CDR3 region has 17 residues. CDR3 sequence: CASSVGWGGKANYGYTF. The CDR3 nucleotides read TGTGCCAGCAGCGTAGGTTGGGGGGGAAAGGCTAACTATGGCTACACCTTC.